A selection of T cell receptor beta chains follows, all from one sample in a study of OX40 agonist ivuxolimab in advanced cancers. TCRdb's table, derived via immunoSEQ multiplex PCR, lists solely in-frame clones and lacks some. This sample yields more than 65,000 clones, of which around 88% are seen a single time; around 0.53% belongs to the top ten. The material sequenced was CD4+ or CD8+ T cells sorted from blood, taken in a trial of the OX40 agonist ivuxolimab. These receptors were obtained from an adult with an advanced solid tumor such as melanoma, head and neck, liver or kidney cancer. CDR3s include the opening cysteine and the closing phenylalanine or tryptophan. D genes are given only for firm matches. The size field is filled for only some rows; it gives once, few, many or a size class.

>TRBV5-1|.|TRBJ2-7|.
TGCGCCAGCAGCTTGGGGGGGACTTCCTACGAGCAGTACTTC
CASSLGGTSYEQYF
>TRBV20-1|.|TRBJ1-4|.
TGCAGTGCTAGAGAGGGGGAAAAACTGTTTTTT
CSAREGEKLFF
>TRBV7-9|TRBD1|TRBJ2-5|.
TGTGCCAGCAGCTTGAGGGGAATGGGGACAGGGTCCCCAGAGACCCAGTACTTC
CASSLRGMGTGSPETQYF
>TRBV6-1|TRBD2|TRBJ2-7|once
TGTGCCAGCAGTGGGGAGGGCGGGTGGTCCTACGAGCAGTACTTC
CASSGEGGWSYEQYF
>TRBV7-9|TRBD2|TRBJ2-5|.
TGTGCCAGCAGCTCCCCGGGGGGGTGGAACCAGTACTTC
CASSSPGGWNQYF
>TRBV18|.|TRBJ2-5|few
TGTGCCAGCTCACCTCCCGGGACAACCAAAGAGACCCAGTACTTC
CASSPPGTTKETQYF
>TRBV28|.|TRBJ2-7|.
TGTGCCAGCAGGCCCAGTGGGGGGATCTCCTACGAGCAGTACTTC
CASRPSGGISYEQYF
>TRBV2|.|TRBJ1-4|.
TGTGCCAGCAGTGAAAGGCAGGGGACCAATGAAAAACTGTTTTTT
CASSERQGTNEKLFF
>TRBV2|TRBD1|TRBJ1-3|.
TGTGCCAGCAATGACCGGGACAGCTCTGGAAACACCATATATTTT
CASNDRDSSGNTIYF
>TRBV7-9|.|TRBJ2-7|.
TGTGCCATCCTCGTGGGGACCCACTACGAGTGGGACTTC
CAILVGTHYEWDF